These 20 T cell receptor beta chains were sequenced from one sample in a study of molecular identifiers for immune sequencing clone quantification (dated by TCRdb to 2016 to 2018). Library generation was performed with PCR. This sample was sequenced with a NextSeq 500. TCRdb took the public reads, trimmed them with fastp at Q25, ran MiXCR for clone calling and kept in-frame beta chains. Rows with one shared CDR3 protein collapse into an entry with the most common genes and DNA. The sample records 85,000 to 100,000 distinct CDR3 sequences, roughly 24% of which are singletons. The ten largest clones take up approximately 0.94% of the sample. The sample was naive CD8+ T cells from blood, with Jurkat cell RNA spiked in. The sample's cell subset or site label, decoded: FACS-sorted CD8+CD4-CCR7+CD45RA+ naive T cells. The source of these receptors is a human donor in good health. Some libraries in this study had Jurkat cell RNA spiked in.

This clonotype was recorded many times. The rearrangement uses TRBV13 and TRBJ2-7; TRBD2 agrees at 9 bases. Germline CDR1 reads PRHDT; CDR2 reads FYEKMQ (reference sequence). The CDR3 consists of 18 residues. Trimming at V came to 5 bases and at J to 2 bases, leaving 16 bases not matched to a gene. This CDR3 reads CASSRANPSGGPPYEQYF. CDR3 nucleotide sequence: TGTGCCAGCAGCCGAGCCAATCCAAGCGGGGGGCCGCCCTACGAGCAGTACTTC.

This clonotype was observed a handful of times. This chain uses TRBV27 with TRBJ1-4; D possibly corresponds to TRBD1 (6 bases). The CDR3 is 14 residues long. Germline CDR1 reads MNHEY; CDR2 reads SMNVEV (reference sequence). V lost 6 bases and J 6 bases, leaving 14 bases between the germline ends. CDR3 residues: CASRREGGYEKLFF. DNA of the CDR3: TGTGCCAGCAGGCGGGAGGGGGGATATGAAAAACTGTTTTTT.

At least ten counts were recorded for this clonotype. The chain carries TRBV28 and TRBJ1-6, with 9 bases fitting TRBD1. Unmatched junction bases numbered 11, after V lost 5 bases and J lost 6 bases. There are 17 residues in the CDR3. Germline V gene data show CDR1 as MDHEN and CDR2 as SYDVKM. The CDR3 loop reads CASSAVPGQGLNSPLHF. The CDR3 nucleotides are TGTGCCAGCAGTGCCGTGCCGGGACAGGGTCTTAATTCACCCCTCCACTTT. The whole variable domain, filled in from reference TRBV28 and TRBJ1-6, reads DVKVTQSSRYLVKRTGEKVFLECVQDMDHENMFWYRQDPGLGLRLIYFSYDVKMKEKGDIPEGYSVSREKKERFSLILESASTNQTSMYLCASSAVPGQGLNSPLHFGNGTRLTVT.

This clonotype was observed at least ten times. The V call is TRBV6-5, the J call TRBJ2-2, with 11 positions matching TRBD1. CDR1 and CDR2 (germline): MNHEY, SVGAGI. V shed 2 bases, J shed 4 bases, and the junction held 3 bases outside the gene matches. The CDR3 is 16 amino acids. The CDR3 protein is CASSYPGTGGTGELFF. DNA for the CDR3: TGTGCCAGCAGTTACCCCGGGACAGGGGGCACCGGGGAGCTGTTTTTT.

This clonotype was picked up a small number of times. The genes are TRBV9 and TRBJ2-5; D possibly corresponds to TRBD2 (6 bases). The CDR3 is made up of 15 amino acids. Germline V gives CDR1 SGDLS, CDR2 YYNGEE. Trimming took off 0 bases at V and 4 bases at J, with 13 bases between the two ends. The chain's CDR3 is CASSVVGGAGETQYF. Here the CDR3 DNA reads TGTGCCAGCAGCGTAGTAGGAGGGGCTGGAGAGACCCAGTACTTC.

On this clonotype itself: Possible read error: a much larger clone is one base away. V is TRBV13 and J is TRBJ2-7; 9 bases map to TRBD2. Germline V gene data show CDR1 as PRHDT and CDR2 as FYEKMQ (reference sequence). With V trimmed by 8 bases and J by 5 bases, 10 bases remained unmatched. This CDR3 is built from 14 residues. CDR3 residues: CASGALAGDHEQYF. For the CDR3, the DNA is TGTGCCAGCGGCGCCTTAGCGGGAGACCACGAGCAGTACTTC.

The sample holds many counts of this clonotype. The rearrangement links TRBV4-3 to TRBJ1-3; D remains unclear. The CDR3 runs to 16 residues. V was trimmed by 0 bases and J by 6 bases, leaving 15 bases between them. Per germline, CDR1 LGHNA and CDR2 YSLEER. DNA of the CDR3: TGCGCCAGCAGCCAAGAAGCATATCCCTTGGAAAACACCATATATTTT. Its protein product is CASSQEAYPLENTIYF.

This clonotype has a count of ten or more. The chain is built from TRBV9 and TRBJ1-1, with TRBD1 as a possible D gene (5 bases). Germline V gives CDR1 SGDLS, CDR2 YYNGEE. This CDR3 contains 13 residues. Trimming took off 4 bases at V and 4 bases at J, with 11 bases between the two ends. This CDR3 is CASSTGTGTEAFF. In nucleotides, the CDR3 is TGTGCCAGCAGCACCGGGACGGGCACTGAAGCTTTCTTT.

This clonotype was seen a few times. Being one base from a much bigger clone, this may be a read error. The chain couples TRBV7-9 to TRBJ2-2; unclear D gene. The CDR3 has 14 amino acids. Trimming stripped 4 bases from V and 2 bases from J, with 8 bases between. Germline CDR1 and CDR2: SEHNR and FQNEAQ (reference sequence). The CDR3 loop is CASSSVLNTGELFF. As DNA, the CDR3 is TGTGCCAGCAGCTCAGTATTAAACACCGGGGAGCTGTTTTTT.

For this clonotype: The germline gene is not matched at one end of the junction; a read error may be the cause. The chain couples TRBV7-8 to TRBJ2-7; 7 bases match TRBD1. Germline CDR1 is SGHVS and CDR2 is FQNEAQ. This CDR3 region has 14 residues. The CDR3 DNA follows: TGTGTCAGCAGCCCGGGGACAGAGGCCTACGAGCAGTACTTC. Translated: CVSSPGTEAYEQYF.

This clonotype occurred many times. The rearrangement links TRBV19 to TRBJ2-7; TRBD1 matches 8 bases. V lost 5 bases and J lost 1; bases outside the gene matches: 4. This CDR3 spans 14 amino acids. The germline CDR1 and CDR2 sequences are LNHDA and SQIVND (reference sequence). CDR3 DNA sequence: TGTGCCAGTAGTTTCACAGGGGGTTCCTACGAGCAGTACTTC. Translating gives CASSFTGGSYEQYF.

This clonotype has at least ten counts. The rearrangement joins TRBV20-1 to TRBJ2-7; D could derive from TRBD1 or TRBD2 (6 bases each). CDR1 is DFQATT and CDR2 is SNEGSKA in the germline V gene (reference sequence). CDR3 length: 16 amino acids. V was clipped by 4 bases and J by 3 bases, with 22 bases between them. The CDR3 region is CSATTPGSGGFYEQYF. The CDR3 bases are TGCAGTGCTACGACCCCTGGTTCCGGGGGCTTCTACGAGCAGTACTTC.

This clonotype has a count of ten or more. This sequence joins TRBV30 and TRBJ1-1, with D possibly matching TRBD1 (5 bases). The CDR3 length is 12 residues. V gave up 7 bases and J gave up 4 bases, with 13 bases separating them. The germline CDR1 and CDR2 sequences are GTSNPN and SVGIG (reference sequence). CDR3 sequence reads: CASNPTGTEAFF. As DNA, the CDR3 is TGTGCCTCCAACCCCACAGGCACTGAAGCTTTCTTT.

This clonotype was seen a few times. A much larger clone lies a single base off, so this may be a read error. This CDR3 fails to terminate in the conserved phenylalanine or tryptophan, so it likely reflects a read error. DNA for the CDR3: TGTGCCAGTATACGGGACAGTGAGACCCAGTACTCC. As protein: CASIRDSETQYS. The chain recombines TRBV19 with TRBJ2-5, with 7 nucleotides matching TRBD1. The ends lost 7 bases at V and 5 bases at J; junction bases unmatched: 4. The germline gives CDR1 LNHDA, CDR2 SQIVND (reference sequence). The CDR3 runs 12 residues.

This clonotype showed up many times. This chain uses TRBV12-3 or TRBV12-4 with TRBJ2-2; D remains unclear. The CDR3 is made up of 15 amino acids. V was trimmed by 5 bases and J by 4 bases, leaving 14 bases between them. This CDR3 reads CASSLRRSSTGELFF. Here the CDR3 DNA reads TGTGCCAGCAGTCTGCGCAGGTCGAGCACCGGGGAGCTGTTTTTT.

This clonotype was detected many times. J is TRBJ2-3 and V is TRBV6-2 or TRBV6-3, with a weak D call TRBD1 (5 bases). Germline V gives CDR1 MNHEY, CDR2 SVGEGT. The CDR3 length is 14 residues. V gave up 2 bases and J gave up 5 bases, with 11 bases separating them. The CDR3 bases are TGTGCCAGCAGTTACCTAGACAGAGGAGATACGCAGTATTTT. This gives the protein CASSYLDRGDTQYF.

This clonotype has a count of ten or more. The gene calls are TRBV7-2 and TRBJ2-1, with 8 bases matching TRBD2. V was clipped by 5 bases and J by 6 bases; unmatched bases: 3. This CDR3 contains 13 residues. Germline V lookup: CDR1 SGHTA, CDR2 FQGNSA. The CDR3 sequence: CASSRGLANEQFF. In DNA form, the CDR3 reads TGTGCCAGCAGCCGCGGACTAGCCAATGAGCAGTTCTTC.

This clonotype was counted ten times or more. The CDR3 DNA is TGTGCCAGCAGCGTAGGAGGTAGCGGAAGCACAGATACGCAGTATTTT. This gives the protein CASSVGGSGSTDTQYF. The gene calls are TRBV9 and TRBJ2-3; possibly TRBD2 for D (6 bases). CDR1 is SGDLS and CDR2 is YYNGEE in the germline V gene. V lost 0 bases and J lost 0, with 11 bases in between. The CDR3 is 16 amino acids.

This clonotype was counted only a few times. CDR3 in amino acids: CASGIGTLSSYEQYF. For the CDR3, the DNA is TGTGCCAGCGGCATCGGGACTCTAAGCTCCTACGAGCAGTACTTC. The V and J genes are TRBV7-2 and TRBJ2-7; D perhaps matches TRBD2 (6 bases). V was trimmed by 8 bases and J by 0 bases, leaving 17 bases between them. The CDR3 spans 15 residues. Germline lookup yields CDR1 SGHTA and CDR2 FQGNSA.

This clonotype appeared a few times. Germline is not matched at one junction end, which may reflect a read error. V gene TRBV30 combines with J gene TRBJ2-1; maybe TRBD1 (7 bases). This CDR3 region has 13 residues. The germline V gene encodes CDR1 GTSNPN and CDR2 SVGIG (reference sequence). The CDR3 reads CAWGVGGGEKKFF. CDR3 coding DNA: TGTGCCTGGGGTGTAGGAGGGGGCGAAAAGAAGTTCTTC.